This T cell receptor (beta chain) was observed in a study of vaccination and CD4 T cells after COVID-19. Comments on this clonotype: Its antigen is not identified.

The CDR3 extends over 14 amino acids. Germline CDR1 SGHTA, CDR2 FQGTGA. V lost 0 bases, J lost 9 bases, and 12 bases lay in between. Sequence data for DNA of cultured CD4+ T cells were generated by the Oncomine TCR Beta short-read assay. TCRdb reprocessed the PCR reads with MiXCR, giving one entry per CDR3 protein. Of 1,500 to 2,500 distinct CDR3 sequences detected, about 72% appear once; the ten largest clones hold 45% to 55%. Treatment in this sample: approximately 9-day PBMC culture with coronavirus spike peptide pools or control peptides (ViraFEST assay). Sequencing used CD4+ T cells from blood, cultured in vitro, obtained after SARS-CoV-2 vaccination. The rearrangement links TRBV7-3 to TRBJ1-5; D is perhaps TRBD1 (5 bases). The receptor was derived from a human donor who had recovered from COVID-19. DNA for the CDR3: TGTGCCAGCAGCTTAACTCCGGTCACAGGGCCCCAGCATTTT. As protein: CASSLTPVTGPQHF. The full variable domain, completed using reference TRBV7-3 and TRBJ1-5, is GAGVSQTPSNKVTEKGKYVELRCDPISGHTALYWYRQSLGQGPEFLIYFQGTGAADDSGLPNDRFFAVRPEGSVSTLKIQRTERGDSAVYLCASSLTPVTGPQHFGDGTRLSIL.